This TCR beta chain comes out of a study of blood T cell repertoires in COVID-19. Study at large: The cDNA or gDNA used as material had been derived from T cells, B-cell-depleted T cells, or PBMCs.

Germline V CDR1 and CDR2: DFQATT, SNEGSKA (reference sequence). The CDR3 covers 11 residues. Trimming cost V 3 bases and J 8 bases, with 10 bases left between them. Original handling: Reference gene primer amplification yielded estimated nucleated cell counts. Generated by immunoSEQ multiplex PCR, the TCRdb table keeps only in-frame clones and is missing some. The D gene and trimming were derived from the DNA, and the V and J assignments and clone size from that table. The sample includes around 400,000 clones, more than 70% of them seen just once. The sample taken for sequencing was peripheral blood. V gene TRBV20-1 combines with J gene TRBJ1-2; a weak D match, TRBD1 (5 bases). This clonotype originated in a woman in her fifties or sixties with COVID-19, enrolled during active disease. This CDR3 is CSASSGAGYTF. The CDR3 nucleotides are TGCAGTGCTAGTAGTGGGGCCGGCTACACCTTC.